This T cell receptor beta chain was identified during a study of T-cell memory formation after mild COVID-19. The study's findings and limits: Clones contracting across day 15 to 85 had a balanced CD4/CD8 profile; later expanding clones leaned CD4+.

This clonotype was seen repeatedly, ten times or more. As yet, its antigen is unknown. Germline V gene lookup returns CDR1 SGDLS and CDR2 YYNGEE. CDR3 length: 14 residues. V was pared by 0 bases and J by 7 bases, with 11 bases between. In TCRdb, the 5' RACE reads were re-called with MiXCR into one record per CDR3 protein. The data hold some 57,000 distinct CDR3 sequences, with 10% to 15% observed a single time. The TCR was taken from a man aged 18-30 years who had mild COVID-19 (a few samples of this study predate the infection). Cell type and time point are not known. Sequenced sample: PBMCs or a T cell subset sorted from them (not recorded which). This chain connects TRBV9 to TRBJ2-1; no reliable D call. The CDR3 sequence: CASSVAVARNEQFF. The CDR3 DNA follows: TGTGCCAGCAGCGTAGCTGTAGCTCGAAATGAGCAGTTCTTC.